This passage covers 18 T cell receptor beta chains from one sample sequenced in a study of a mutant IDH1 vaccine in newly diagnosed glioma. Sequenced by immunoSEQ multiplex PCR; TCRdb stores in-frame clones only, minus some. Found here are about 34,000 clones, about four fifths of them singletons; the top ten hold roughly 9%. The time point here: baseline, week 1 (first vaccination visit). Noted treatment: pre-vaccination baseline after standard-of-care therapy. This material consisted of peripheral blood mononuclear cells (PBMCs), taken from a glioma patient treated with radiotherapy, temozolomide or both. These receptors originate from a man aged 50-59 years with glioma. Some clones in this sample may be carry-over from other donors' samples.

This rearrangement joins TRBV2 to TRBJ1-2; possible D gene TRBD1, 6 bases. Between the trimmed V and J ends, which lost 6 bases and 4 bases, there was a span of 18 bases. Germline V lookup: CDR1 SNHLY, CDR2 FYNNEI. The CDR3 is made up of 15 amino acids. The DNA for the CDR3 is TGTGCCAGCAGGGAGGGCAGGGGAGGTGGCTATGGCTACACCTTC. Amino acids: CASREGRGGGYGYTF.

This chain uses TRBV21-1 with TRBJ1-5. TRBV21-1 is designated a pseudogene. This CDR3 comprises 16 residues. The CDR3 DNA reads as TGTGCCAGCAGCATTGTGAAGTTGCCTAGCAATCAGCCCCAGCATTTT. This encodes CASSIVKLPSNQPQHF.

CDR3 region: CASSFIATTNTGELFF. The CDR3 nucleotides are TGTGCCAGCAGTTTTATCGCCACGACGAACACCGGGGAGCTGTTTTTT. The chain employs TRBV28 and TRBJ2-2; unclear D gene. CDR1 MDHEN and CDR2 SYDVKM come from the germline V gene. This CDR3 comprises 16 residues. V dropped 3 bases and J dropped 0 bases, with 11 bases sitting between them.

The chain has TRBV4-2 and TRBJ2-3, with unresolved D. The germline V gene encodes CDR1 LGHNA and CDR2 YNFKEQ. The V end lost 0 bases, the J end lost 3 bases, and 7 bases lay between the germline ends. The CDR3 totals 14 residues. This chain's CDR3 is CASSQDWRTDTQYF. CDR3 DNA: TGTGCCAGCAGCCAAGATTGGAGAACAGATACGCAGTATTTT.

The rearrangement links TRBV27 to TRBJ1-2; D not certain. V dropped 1 base and J dropped 5 bases, with 11 bases sitting between them. CDR1 and CDR2 from the germline V gene are MNHEY and SMNVEV (reference sequence). This CDR3 has 14 residues. The DNA of the CDR3 is TGTGCCAGCAGTTTATTGGGGTCCCAATATGGCTACACCTTC. Protein product: CASSLLGSQYGYTF.

J is TRBJ2-2 and V is TRBV30; weak D call: TRBD1 (5 bases). The CDR3 is 14 residues long. Trimming shortened V by 8 bases and J by 1 base, and 14 bases separated the two germline ends. The germline V gene has CDR1 GTSNPN and CDR2 SVGIG (reference sequence). The CDR3 DNA reads as TGTGCCCGTCAGGGCCTCCGGAACACCGGGGAGCTGTTTTTT. The encoded protein is CARQGLRNTGELFF.

V usage is TRBV5-1 and J usage is TRBJ2-1; TRBD1 matches 8 bases. Looked up from germline, CDR1 is SGHRS and CDR2 is YFSETQ. The CDR3 extends over 15 amino acids. With 1 base clipped from V and 8 bases from J, the junction kept 8 bases outside the gene matches. In nucleotides, the CDR3 is TGCGCCAGCAGCTTGCCCCGGGACAGGTTTGATGAGCAGTTCTTC. This sequence encodes CASSLPRDRFDEQFF.

The CDR3 here is CSVAGQENQPQHF. CDR3 coding DNA: TGCAGCGTTGCCGGACAAGAAAATCAGCCCCAGCATTTT. The chain employs TRBV29-1 and TRBJ1-5; tentatively, D is TRBD1 (5 bases). Trimming took 4 bases from V and 4 from J, leaving 11 bases between them. CDR1 is SQVTM, CDR2 ANQGSEA, per germline. The CDR3 contains 13 residues. Based on the CDR3 plus reference TRBV29-1 and TRBJ1-5, the full variable domain is SAVISQKPSRDICQRGTSLTIQCQVDSQVTMMFWYRQQPGQSLTLIATANQGSEATYESGFVIDKFPISRPNLTFSTLTVSNMSPEDSSIYLCSVAGQENQPQHFGDGTRLSIL.

The chain joins TRBV2 to TRBJ1-1; D possibly corresponds to TRBD1 (5 bases). The CDR3 sequence is 12 residues long. V shed 6 bases and J shed 5 bases, with 10 bases lying between them. In germline, CDR1 is SNHLY, CDR2 FYNNEI. The CDR3 DNA sequence: TGTGCCAGCAGGAGGGACGGAACTGAAGCTTTCTTT. It is translated as CASRRDGTEAFF.

The chain has TRBV6-6 and TRBJ1-2, with a tentative D call TRBD1 (6 bases). The CDR3 totals 12 residues. Trimming stripped 11 bases from V and 4 bases from J, with 14 bases between. The germline V gene encodes CDR1 MNHNY and CDR2 SVGAGI (reference sequence). The CDR3 is CAGGEGFYGYTF. The CDR3 nucleotides are TGTGCCGGGGGCGAGGGCTTCTATGGCTACACCTTC.

This chain uses TRBV9 with TRBJ1-6; no reliable D call. This CDR3 is built from 15 residues. CDR1 and CDR2 (germline): SGDLS, YYNGEE. Trimming left V 6 bases short and J 0 bases short, with 10 bases between. This CDR3 reads CASKGGSSYNSPLHF. The DNA for the CDR3 is TGTGCCAGCAAGGGCGGGAGCTCCTATAATTCACCCCTCCACTTT.

The genes are TRBV5-1 and TRBJ2-7; 9 nucleotides line up with TRBD2. The germline V gene encodes CDR1 SGHRS and CDR2 YFSETQ. The CDR3 runs 15 residues. V shed 0 bases, J shed 4 bases, and the junction held 5 bases outside the gene matches. CDR3 amino acids: CASSLAMGLAYEQYF. DNA of the CDR3: TGCGCCAGCAGCTTGGCCATGGGACTAGCTTACGAGCAGTACTTC.

This sequence joins TRBV5-5 and TRBJ1-6; D might be TRBD1 (6 bases). Trimming took 4 bases from V and 10 from J, leaving 21 bases between them. The CDR3 contains 16 residues. Germline V gene sequence: CDR1 SGHKS, CDR2 YYEKEE (reference sequence). The CDR3 DNA follows: TGTGCCAGCAGCCCGAGGACAGTCGCAGGTCTCTCACCCCTCCACTTT. Amino acids: CASSPRTVAGLSPLHF.

The rearrangement joins TRBV28 to TRBJ1-5; the match to TRBD1 covers 8 bases. CDR1 is MDHEN and CDR2 is SYDVKM in the germline V gene. CDR3 length: 16 amino acids. Germline trimming cut 3 bases from V and 4 bases from J; bases unmatched to any gene: 8. CDR3 protein: CASSLLGQGSNQPQHF. The CDR3 DNA follows: TGTGCCAGCAGTTTGCTCGGACAGGGCAGTAATCAGCCCCAGCATTTT.

The chain has TRBV7-9 and TRBJ2-7, with a tentative D call TRBD1 (6 bases). The germline V gene encodes CDR1 SEHNR and CDR2 FQNEAQ (reference sequence). The CDR3 is 14 residues long. V was pared by 3 bases and J by 7 bases, with 16 bases between. CDR3 residues: CASSFRDTPYEQYF. CDR3 coding DNA: TGTGCCAGCAGCTTCCGGGACACCCCATATGAGCAGTACTTC.

This clone occurred a few times. The chain has TRBV27 and TRBJ1-5; TRBD1 matches at 8 bases. The CDR3 has 14 residues. The V segment lost 3 bases and the J segment 4 bases; nucleotides outside the gene matches: 2. Looked up from germline, CDR1 is MNHEY and CDR2 is SMNVEV (reference sequence). In nucleotides, the CDR3 is TGTGCCAGCAGTTTGGACAGGGAGAATCAGCCCCAGCATTTT. It is translated as CASSLDRENQPQHF.

The chain couples TRBV7-2 to TRBJ1-5; D ambiguous. V lost 1 base and J 5 bases, leaving 6 bases between the germline ends. The CDR3 loop spans 13 amino acids. Germline V gene lookup returns CDR1 SGHTA and CDR2 FQGNSA. The CDR3, as DNA: TGTGCCAGCAGCTTAGGGGCCGATCAGCCCCAGCATTTT. Protein: CASSLGADQPQHF.

The chain employs TRBV7-9 and TRBJ1-2, with D possibly being TRBD1 (6 bases). The length of the CDR3 is 13 residues. The ends were cut back, 5 bases at V and 7 bases at J, with 14 bases in the middle. The germline V gene has CDR1 SEHNR and CDR2 FQNEAQ (reference sequence). CDR3 DNA: TGTGCCAGCAGCAACGGAGGGGGTGTTGGCTACACCTTC. As protein: CASSNGGGVGYTF.